The following is a T cell receptor beta chain sequence with its context. Which antigen it targets is not known. Base qualities are missing; no much larger clone stands one base away. From the cysteine up to the phenylalanine, the CDR3 has a length of 14 residues. Of the read, only the CDR3 DNA is kept; its 42 bases are in frame from base 1. CDR1 and CDR2 (MDHEN, SYDVKM) derive from the germline V gene. Compared with germline, V lacks 8 bases and J lacks 6 bases; bases without a gene match: 7. This specimen comes from a study of blood T cell repertoires in COVID-19 (dated by TCRdb to 2018 to 2021). The study in broad terms: Samples covering the acute and convalescent phases of COVID-19 were provided by collaborators in the United States, Italy and Spain. The material from the prospective study consisted of cDNA or gDNA derived from T cells, B-cell-depleted T cells, or PBMCs. Subjects who had been exposed to COVID-19, were actively infected with it, or had recovered from it provided the deeply sampled blood TCRbeta repertoires that made up the dataset. The repertoires were released in a freely available public database intended as a resource for research on the immune response to SARS-CoV-2. The samples were drawn from the first 160 participants of the ongoing ImmuneRACE study and from roughly 1,300 subjects provided by 6 global collaborators. A de-identified subject ID, COVID-19 status, age in years and sex were almost always included in the sample metadata. Where available, HLA class I and class II types were obtained from metadata supplied by the sample provider rather than from assay-based typing. Overall study results and their limits: The quantity of clinical and demographic metadata differed by source and by participant and was supplied without curation.

TCRbeta CDR3 regions were amplified from genomic DNA using the immunoSEQ Assay, a bias-controlled multiplex PCR. Under the source paper's analysis protocol: The number of nucleated cells in each sample was estimated by amplification of reference gene primers within the assay. To quantify the absolute abundance of each unique TCRbeta CDR3 rearrangement, sequence reads were collapsed and filtered. For each sample, productive Simpson clonality was calculated as the square root of Simpson's diversity index across productive rearrangements. Here the immuneACCESS table is served through TCRdb, limited to in-frame sequences with V and J called. Missing clones are a known gap in these copies; in checked studies unresolved V genes cover under half, and the rest lacks a known reason. Clonal size and the V and J genes are those of that table, whereas D and trimming came from the DNA. The sample table shows 95,000 to 150,000 clones, and over 75% are seen once. Around 16% of the sample rests with the top ten.

The collaborating institutions used their own protocols to collect whole blood in K2EDTA tubes. For TCRbeta analysis, collaborator samples were shipped as frozen whole blood, as isolated PBMCs, or as DNA extracted from either sample type. The sequenced sample was peripheral blood. The receptor was derived from a man aged 55-75 years with active or convalescent COVID-19. This sequence uses TRBV28 and TRBJ1-2; 12 of the junction bases match TRBD1. The nucleotide sequence is given as TGTGCCAGCGGGGACAGGGGGCGCATGGATGGCTACACCTTC. Protein translation: CASGDRGRMDGYTF.